The present T cell receptor (beta chain) was sequenced within a study of regulatory T cells in long-lasting Graves disease. Building the TCR beta libraries relied on iRepertoire HTBI primers, and CDR3 regions underwent Arm-PCR. TCRdb fed the multiplex PCR reads into MiXCR, producing one record per CDR3 protein. The sample has about 420,000 distinct CDR3 sequences, roughly 15% seen once. This clonotype was picked up a small number of times. Sample time point: newly diagnosed GD, antithyroid drugs for less than 3 months. RNA isolated from PBMCs was used to make the TCR library. Trimming removed 0 bases at V and 7 bases at J, with 13 bases between. This CDR3 contains 15 residues. Germline V CDR1 and CDR2: MGHRA, YSYEKL. These records were also assigned to another study, of T cells in Graves' hyperthyroidism and ophthalmopathy. That study adds: Uncontrolled infection, other autoimmune disease, pregnancy or lactation disqualified patients from enrolment. Also found in blood were most expanded thyroid clonotypes above 0.001.

Source: peripheral blood mononuclear cells (PBMCs), taken at new diagnosis, from a patient treated with antithyroid drugs. The rearrangement joins TRBV4-1 to TRBJ1-5, with unresolved D. This TCR was sampled from a woman aged 18 to 35 with Graves disease. The CDR3 DNA follows: TGCGCCAGCAGCCAAGAGCGGGATCTGGGACAGCCCCAGCATTTT. It translates to CASSQERDLGQPQHF.